Below, 26 T cell receptor beta chains from the same sample are listed, as sequenced in a study of T cell responses to AZD1222 COVID-19 vaccine. Repertoires were generated with immunoSEQ multiplex PCR, while TCRdb's copy carries only in-frame clones and drops some. The sample holds some 130,000 clones, about four fifths seen once. The sequencing used peripheral blood, collected on day 0 of AZD1222 vaccination. These receptors originate from an adult in good health.

This chain uses TRBV9 with TRBJ1-1; no firm D call. V was clipped by 4 bases and J by 0 bases, with 13 bases between them. CDR1 SGDLS and CDR2 YYNGEE come from the germline V gene. The CDR3 loop spans 15 amino acids. The CDR3 here is CASSRGRRLNTEAFF. DNA of the CDR3: TGTGCCAGCAGCCGAGGGAGGCGGCTGAACACTGAAGCTTTCTTT.

V and J are TRBV6-2 or TRBV6-3 and TRBJ1-1, with D possibly being TRBD1 (6 bases). CDR3 size: 15 residues. V gave up 6 bases and J gave up 0 bases, with 14 bases separating them. Germline CDR1 and CDR2: MNHEY and SVGEGT. Here the CDR3 reads CASSPTRTVNTEAFF. For the CDR3, the DNA is TGTGCCAGCAGCCCTACCCGGACAGTGAACACTGAAGCTTTCTTT.

V gene TRBV7-8 combines with J gene TRBJ1-4; D is undetermined. This CDR3 spans 15 amino acids. Germline V gene sequence: CDR1 SGHVS, CDR2 FQNEAQ. The V and J ends lost 2 bases and 4 bases respectively, with 11 bases between them. CDR3 sequence (DNA): TGTGCCAGCAGCTTATTAGCACAGCTTAATGAAAAACTGTTTTTT. The encoded protein is CASSLLAQLNEKLFF.

This chain uses TRBV11-1 with TRBJ1-1, with D perhaps TRBD1 (5 bases). Trimming took off 0 bases at V and 5 bases at J, with 7 bases between the two ends. The CDR3 runs to 13 residues. Germline CDR1 SGHAT, CDR2 FQDESV (reference sequence). In DNA, the CDR3 is TGTGCCAGCAGCTTAGCTCAGGGTACTGAAGCTTTCTTT. It encodes CASSLAQGTEAFF.

V gene TRBV19 combines with J gene TRBJ1-2; possible D gene TRBD1, 5 bases. The CDR3 covers 14 residues. Germline V gene sequence: CDR1 LNHDA, CDR2 SQIVND (reference sequence). The V end lost 10 bases, the J end lost 0 bases, and 15 bases lay between the germline ends. CDR3 DNA: TGTGCCACTTCGGTGGGGGAGTCTAACTATGGCTACACCTTC. This codes for CATSVGESNYGYTF. Looking up the rest from reference TRBV19 and TRBJ1-2 gives the full variable domain: DGGITQSPKYLFRKEGQNVTLSCEQNLNHDAMYWYRQDPGQGLRLIYYSQIVNDFQKGDIAEGYSVSREKKESFPLTVTSAQKNPTAFYLCATSVGESNYGYTFGSGTRLTVV.

This clone was observed a few times. The chain couples TRBV28 to TRBJ2-1; 12 bases map to TRBD2. CDR3 length: 17 amino acids. Trimming took 5 bases from V and 7 from J; bases not matched to a gene: 12. Germline V gene data show CDR1 as MDHEN and CDR2 as SYDVKM. The CDR3 sequence: CASSPPSGGAVRNEQFF. The CDR3 nucleotides read TGTGCCAGCAGTCCGCCTAGCGGGGGGGCCGTTAGGAATGAGCAGTTCTTC.

This clone was picked up a small number of times. V usage is TRBV14 and J usage is TRBJ1-1; 10 bases align to TRBD1. This CDR3 spans 16 amino acids. V was clipped by 8 bases and J by 3 bases; unmatched bases: 12. The germline gives CDR1 SGHDN, CDR2 FVKESK. The CDR3 is CASSRQGASADTEAFF. DNA for the CDR3: TGTGCCAGCTCCCGACAGGGGGCCTCGGCGGACACTGAAGCTTTCTTT. The entire variable domain, with the rest obtained from reference TRBV14 and TRBJ1-1, is as follows: EAGVTQFPSHSVIEKGQTVTLRCDPISGHDNLYWYRRVMGKEIKFLLHFVKESKQDESGMPNNRFLAERTGGTYSTLKVQPAELEDSGVYFCASSRQGASADTEAFFGQGTRLTVV.

The chain links TRBV6-5 to TRBJ2-2; maybe TRBD2 (6 bases). Germline CDR1 MNHEY, CDR2 SVGAGI. This CDR3 comprises 15 residues. V dropped 5 bases and J dropped 1 base, with 11 bases sitting between them. The CDR3, as DNA: TGTGCCAGCAGTCCTCGGCGGGGGAACACCGGGGAGCTGTTTTTT. Protein sequence: CASSPRRGNTGELFF.

The CDR3 here is CAWNFGVLTGNTIYF. The DNA for the CDR3 is TGTGCCTGGAATTTTGGAGTACTGACTGGAAACACCATATATTTT. V is TRBV30 and J is TRBJ1-3; D unresolved. Per germline, CDR1 GTSNPN and CDR2 SVGIG (reference sequence). The CDR3 spans 15 residues. Trimming took off 4 bases at V and 2 bases at J, with 15 bases between the two ends.

The chain links TRBV18 to TRBJ2-7; 8 bases align to TRBD1. This CDR3 is 14 amino acids long. Looked up from germline, CDR1 is KGHSH and CDR2 is LQKENI. V gave up 6 bases and J gave up 1 base; unmatched junction bases: 5. The CDR3 coding sequence is TGTGCCAGCTCCACGACAGGGGTATCCTACGAGCAGTACTTC. Translating it yields CASSTTGVSYEQYF.

The chain recombines TRBV7-6 with TRBJ1-2; 7 bases are a match to TRBD1. The ends lost 5 bases at V and 3 bases at J; junction bases unmatched: 3. Looked up from germline, CDR1 is SGHVS and CDR2 is FNYEAQ. The CDR3 consists of 13 residues. In DNA form, the CDR3 reads TGTGCCAGCAGCACTGGACAGGACTATGGCTACACCTTC. Amino acids: CASSTGQDYGYTF. The full variable domain, with the rest looked up from reference TRBV7-6 and TRBJ1-2, is GAGVSQSPRYKVTKRGQDVALRCDPISGHVSLYWYRQALGQGPEFLTYFNYEAQQDKSGLPNDRFSAERPEGSISTLTIQRTEQRDSAMYRCASSTGQDYGYTFGSGTRLTVV.

The gene calls are TRBV7-9 and TRBJ2-7; possibly TRBD1 for D (6 bases). This CDR3 is 13 amino acids long. In germline, CDR1 is SEHNR, CDR2 FQNEAQ (reference sequence). V dropped 5 bases and J dropped 3 bases, with 11 bases sitting between them. CDR3 protein: CASSPPTGYEQYF. The DNA of the CDR3 is TGTGCCAGCAGCCCCCCGACAGGCTACGAGCAGTACTTC.

CDR3 loop: CASSQDNDGSAFEGYTF. The CDR3 bases are TGCGCCAGCAGCCAAGATAACGACGGCAGTGCCTTTGAGGGCTACACCTTC. The chain uses TRBV4-1 and TRBJ1-2; D ambiguous. Germline V gene data show CDR1 as MGHRA and CDR2 as YSYEKL. The CDR3 extends over 17 amino acids. V was trimmed by 0 bases and J by 8 bases, leaving 22 bases between them.

The chain recombines TRBV2 with TRBJ1-5; D is unclear. Per the germline V gene, CDR1 is SNHLY and CDR2 is FYNNEI. Trimming left V 5 bases short and J 4 bases short, with 12 bases between. This CDR3 is 14 amino acids long. The CDR3 sequence: CASSRSIPNQPQHF. The CDR3 DNA reads as TGTGCCAGCAGTCGATCCATACCGAATCAGCCCCAGCATTTT. The variable domain in full, completed from reference TRBV2 and TRBJ1-5, reads EPEVTQTPSHQVTQMGQEVILRCVPISNHLYFYWYRQILGQKVEFLVSFYNNEISEKSEIFDDQFSVERPDGSNFTLKIRSTKLEDSAMYFCASSRSIPNQPQHFGDGTRLSIL.

The V and J genes are TRBV29-1 and TRBJ2-4; 12 positions match TRBD2. Trimming removed 2 bases from V and 1 base from J; junction bases left unmatched: 6. This CDR3 is 17 amino acids long. Germline V gene data show CDR1 as SQVTM and CDR2 as ANQGSEA. CDR3 protein: CSVELPSGGAAKNIQYF. In DNA, the CDR3 is TGCAGCGTTGAACTTCCTAGCGGGGGGGCGGCCAAAAACATTCAGTACTTC.

This chain connects TRBV7-2 to TRBJ1-5; maybe TRBD1 (6 bases). The CDR3 consists of 14 residues. Germline V gene lookup returns CDR1 SGHTA and CDR2 FQGNSA. Trimming removed 5 bases from V and 3 bases from J, with 11 bases in between. The CDR3 nucleotides read TGTGCCAGCAGCCTCAGGGGAATCAATCAGCCCCAGCATTTT. Amino acid sequence: CASSLRGINQPQHF.

The rearrangement joins TRBV10-3 to TRBJ2-7; 10 nucleotides align to TRBD2. The CDR3 has 14 amino acids. Germline CDR1 ENHRY, CDR2 SYGVKD. V shed 7 bases and J 5 bases; nucleotides not matched to a gene: 8. CDR3: CAIMDSGGNNEQYF. Here the CDR3 DNA reads TGTGCCATCATGGATAGCGGGGGGAACAACGAGCAGTACTTC.

The gene calls are TRBV28 and TRBJ1-5, with D perhaps TRBD1 (6 bases). V was cut by 8 bases and J by 4 bases, with 15 bases left in between. Germline assignment: CDR1 MDHEN and CDR2 SYDVKM. The CDR3 is 14 residues long. The CDR3 DNA reads as TGTGCCAGCCTCCGCAAACAGGGAAATCAGCCCCAGCATTTT. Encoded protein: CASLRKQGNQPQHF.

This sequence joins TRBV3-1 (or the pseudogene TRBV3-2) and TRBJ1-1, with 7 bases identical to TRBD1. The CDR3 length is 14 residues. The J segment lost 0 bases and the V segment lost 4 bases, leaving 2 bases of the junction unmatched. The germline gives CDR1 LGHDT, CDR2 YNNKEL (reference sequence). The CDR3 DNA is TGTGCCAGCAGCCTCACAGGGGTGAACACTGAAGCTTTCTTT. It translates to CASSLTGVNTEAFF.

The chain has TRBV18 and TRBJ2-5, with unresolved D. V lost 4 bases to trimming and J lost 2 bases, with 11 bases between them. There are 14 residues in the CDR3. Germline V gene sequence: CDR1 KGHSH, CDR2 LQKENI. CDR3 nucleotides: TGTGCCAGCTCACTTGGCTTAGCTCAAGAGACCCAGTACTTC. Translation gives CASSLGLAQETQYF.

The rearrangement links TRBV19 to TRBJ1-5, with D possibly being TRBD1 (5 bases). V lost 3 bases to trimming and J lost 0 bases, with 15 bases between them. The germline gives CDR1 LNHDA, CDR2 SQIVND (reference sequence). The CDR3 extends over 17 amino acids. For the CDR3, the DNA is TGTGCCAGTAGTATGAGACAGCAGGGCCTTAGCAATCAGCCCCAGCATTTT. It codes for CASSMRQQGLSNQPQHF.

This chain joins TRBV3-1 (or the pseudogene TRBV3-2) and TRBJ2-4, with 10 bases matching TRBD1. There are 18 residues in the CDR3. Germline lookup yields CDR1 LGHDT and CDR2 YNNKEL (reference sequence). The V gene end was trimmed by 2 bases and the J gene end by 1 base; junction bases not matched to a gene: 8. The chain's CDR3 is CASSQQFGTGVAKNIQYF. The DNA for the CDR3 is TGTGCCAGCAGCCAACAATTCGGGACAGGGGTTGCCAAAAACATTCAGTACTTC.

The chain is built from TRBV19 and TRBJ2-5; the match to TRBD1 covers 12 bases. V lost 9 bases, J lost 1 base, and 9 bases stayed unmatched. Germline CDR1 and CDR2: LNHDA and SQIVND (reference sequence). The CDR3 has 16 amino acids. As DNA, the CDR3 is TGTGCCAGCAGTGGGACAGGGGGCCCACGCCAAGAGACCCAGTACTTC. Its protein product is CASSGTGGPRQETQYF.

The chain has TRBV4-1 and TRBJ2-1; D unresolved. V was clipped by 0 bases and J by 11 bases, with 20 bases between them. The CDR3 sequence is 16 residues long. Per germline, CDR1 MGHRA and CDR2 YSYEKL. The CDR3 spells CASSQDKSGHNLQQFF. In nucleotides, the CDR3 is TGCGCCAGCAGCCAAGATAAGTCGGGTCACAACCTGCAGCAGTTCTTC.

The rearrangement links TRBV7-8 to TRBJ1-1; D call uncertain. Germline V gene data show CDR1 as SGHVS and CDR2 as FQNEAQ. V shed 5 bases and J shed 10 bases, with 11 bases lying between them. CDR3 length equals 11 residues. The CDR3 loop is CASSPSGLAFF. CDR3 coding DNA: TGTGCCAGCAGCCCGTCGGGGTTAGCTTTCTTT.

This clone has only a few counts. The chain has TRBV7-3 and TRBJ2-2, with TRBD1 as a possible D gene (6 bases). The CDR3 consists of 17 residues. Trimming took 0 bases from V and 4 from J, leaving 15 bases between them. From germline, CDR1 is SGHTA and CDR2 FQGTGA. In DNA form, the CDR3 reads TGTGCCAGCAGCTTAACGACTTCGGCAGGGGTCACCGGGGAGCTGTTTTTT. Translation: CASSLTTSAGVTGELFF.